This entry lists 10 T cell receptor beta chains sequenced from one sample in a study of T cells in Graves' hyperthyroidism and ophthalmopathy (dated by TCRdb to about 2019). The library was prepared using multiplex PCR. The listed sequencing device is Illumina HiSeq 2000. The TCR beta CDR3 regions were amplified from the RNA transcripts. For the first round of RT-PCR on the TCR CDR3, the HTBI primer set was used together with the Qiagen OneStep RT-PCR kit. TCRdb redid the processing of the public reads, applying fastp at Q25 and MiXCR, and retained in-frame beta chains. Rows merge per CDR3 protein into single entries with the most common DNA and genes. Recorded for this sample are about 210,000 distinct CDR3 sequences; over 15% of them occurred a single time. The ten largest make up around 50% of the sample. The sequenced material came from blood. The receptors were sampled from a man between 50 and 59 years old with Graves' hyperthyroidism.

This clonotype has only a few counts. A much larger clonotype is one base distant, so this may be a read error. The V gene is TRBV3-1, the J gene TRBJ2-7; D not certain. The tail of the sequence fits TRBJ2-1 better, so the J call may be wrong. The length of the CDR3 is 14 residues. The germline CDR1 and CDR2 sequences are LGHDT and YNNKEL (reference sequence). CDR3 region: CASSQGRLSYEQFF. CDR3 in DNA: TGTGCCAGCAGTCAAGGACGACTCTCCTACGAGCAGTTCTTC.

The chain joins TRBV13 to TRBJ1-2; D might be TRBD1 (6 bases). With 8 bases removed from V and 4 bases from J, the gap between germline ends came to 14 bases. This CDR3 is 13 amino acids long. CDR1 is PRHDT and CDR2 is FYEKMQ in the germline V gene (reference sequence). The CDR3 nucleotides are TGTGCCAGCGGCCAGGGGTCAACCTATGGCTACACCTTC. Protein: CASGQGSTYGYTF.

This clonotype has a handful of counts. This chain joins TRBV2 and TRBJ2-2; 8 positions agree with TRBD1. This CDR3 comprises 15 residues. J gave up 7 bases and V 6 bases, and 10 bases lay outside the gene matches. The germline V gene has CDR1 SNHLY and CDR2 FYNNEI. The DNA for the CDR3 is TGTGCCAGCAGCCCCGGCAGGGGGCACGGCGGGGAGCTGTTTTTT. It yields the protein CASSPGRGHGGELFF.

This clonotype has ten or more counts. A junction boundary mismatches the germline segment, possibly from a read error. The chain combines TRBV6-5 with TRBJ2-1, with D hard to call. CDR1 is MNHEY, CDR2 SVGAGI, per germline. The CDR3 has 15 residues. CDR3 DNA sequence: TGTGCCAGCAGTTACGGCTACCACTCCCACAATGAGCAGTTCTTC. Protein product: CASSYGYHSHNEQFF.

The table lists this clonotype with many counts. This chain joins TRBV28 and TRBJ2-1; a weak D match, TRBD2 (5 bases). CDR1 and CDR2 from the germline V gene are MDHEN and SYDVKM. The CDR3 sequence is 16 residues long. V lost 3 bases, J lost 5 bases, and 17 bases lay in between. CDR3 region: CASSFLSGGGHNEQFF. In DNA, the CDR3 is TGTGCCAGCAGTTTCCTCAGCGGAGGAGGACACAATGAGCAGTTCTTC.

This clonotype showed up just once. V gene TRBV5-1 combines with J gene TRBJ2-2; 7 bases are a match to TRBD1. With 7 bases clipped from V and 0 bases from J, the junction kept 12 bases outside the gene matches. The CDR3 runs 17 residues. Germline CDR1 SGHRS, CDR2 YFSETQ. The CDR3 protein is CASHLYGTASNTGELFF. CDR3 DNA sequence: TGCGCCAGCCACCTTTACGGGACAGCATCGAACACCGGGGAGCTGTTTTTT.

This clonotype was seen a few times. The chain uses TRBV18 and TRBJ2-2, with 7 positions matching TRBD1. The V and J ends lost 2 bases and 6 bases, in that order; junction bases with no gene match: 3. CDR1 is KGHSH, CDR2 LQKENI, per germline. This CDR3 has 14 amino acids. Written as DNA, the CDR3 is TGTGCCAGCTCACCAGACAGGGACGCCGGGGAGCTGTTTTTT. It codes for CASSPDRDAGELFF.

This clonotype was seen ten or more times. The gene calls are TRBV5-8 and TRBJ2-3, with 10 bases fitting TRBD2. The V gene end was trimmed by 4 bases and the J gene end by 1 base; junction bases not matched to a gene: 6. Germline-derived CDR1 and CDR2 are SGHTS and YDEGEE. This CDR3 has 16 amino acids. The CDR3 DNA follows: TGTGCCAGCAGCCATCCCGGGACTAGCGGCACAGATACGCAGTATTTT. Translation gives CASSHPGTSGTDTQYF.

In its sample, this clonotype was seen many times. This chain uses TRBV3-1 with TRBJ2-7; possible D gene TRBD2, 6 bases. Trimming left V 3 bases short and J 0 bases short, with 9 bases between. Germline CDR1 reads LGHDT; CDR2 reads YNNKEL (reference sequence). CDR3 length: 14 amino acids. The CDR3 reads CASSHELASYEQYF. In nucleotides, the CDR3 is TGTGCCAGCAGCCACGAACTAGCCTCCTACGAGCAGTACTTC.

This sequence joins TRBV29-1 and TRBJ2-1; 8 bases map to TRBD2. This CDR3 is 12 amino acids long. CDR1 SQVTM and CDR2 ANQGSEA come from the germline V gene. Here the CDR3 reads CIEAGAYNEQFF. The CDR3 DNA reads TGCATCGAAGCGGGGGCCTACAATGAGCAGTTCTTC.